Below are 14 T cell receptor beta chains sequenced from a single sample in a study of T cell responses to AZD1222 COVID-19 vaccine. Some clones are missing from TCRdb's copy, which holds only in-frame ones; the method was immunoSEQ multiplex PCR. The table lists 13,000 to 15,000 clones, 70% to 85% of them singletons, with around two fifths in the top ten. The starting material was peripheral blood, obtained 28 days after the second AZD1222 dose. The receptors originated from an adult who received the AZD1222 COVID-19 vaccine.

The gene calls are TRBV20-1 and TRBJ2-7; no reliable D call. CDR1 and CDR2 (germline): DFQATT, SNEGSKA (reference sequence). This CDR3 contains 11 residues. The V and J ends lost 3 bases and 7 bases respectively, with 10 bases between them. The CDR3 coding sequence is TGCAGTGCTAGCCCCCACATAGAGCAGTACTTC. Protein: CSASPHIEQYF.

The chain links TRBV19 to TRBJ2-2; no reliable D call. The V and J ends lost 4 bases and 1 base respectively, with 7 bases between them. CDR1 and CDR2 from the germline V gene are LNHDA and SQIVND (reference sequence). The CDR3 is 14 amino acids. CDR3 residues: CASSSQRNTGELFF. The CDR3 DNA follows: TGTGCCAGTAGTAGCCAGAGGAACACCGGGGAGCTGTTTTTT.

The chain employs TRBV12-5 and TRBJ2-6; D gene uncertain. Trimming left V 1 base short and J 0 bases short, with 19 bases between. The CDR3 totals 20 residues. Germline-derived CDR1 and CDR2 are LGHNT and FRNRAP. CDR3 amino acids: CASGLAPPFSRSSGANVLTF. The CDR3 DNA is TGTGCTAGTGGTTTGGCTCCCCCCTTTTCGCGGAGCTCTGGGGCCAACGTCCTGACTTTC.

The chain joins TRBV27 to TRBJ2-4; 8 positions agree with TRBD2. Trimming at V came to 0 bases and at J to 0 bases, leaving 7 bases not matched to a gene. The germline gives CDR1 MNHEY, CDR2 SMNVEV (reference sequence). The CDR3 consists of 18 residues. The DNA of the CDR3 is TGTGCCAGCAGTTTATCTGGGCGGGAGGACGTAGCCAAAAACATTCAGTACTTC. Its translation: CASSLSGREDVAKNIQYF.

The genes are TRBV28 and TRBJ1-5; 7 bases are a match to TRBD1. The trim removed 6 bases at V and 2 bases at J, leaving 19 bases unmatched. This CDR3 is 19 amino acids long. Germline V gene lookup returns CDR1 MDHEN and CDR2 SYDVKM. The CDR3 DNA is TGTGCCAGCAGCCGCCCTATAGGGGGCATTTCTCTGGGCAATCAGCCCCAGCATTTT. This translates into CASSRPIGGISLGNQPQHF.

The V gene is TRBV3-1 (or the pseudogene TRBV3-2), the J gene TRBJ2-1; the D gene is possibly TRBD1 (6 bases). Germline V gene data show CDR1 as LGHDT and CDR2 as YNNKEL (reference sequence). The CDR3 is 15 amino acids. V lost 0 bases, J lost 5 bases, and 11 bases lay in between. The CDR3, as DNA: TGTGCCAGCAGCCAAGAATGGGGACATGACAATGAGCAGTTCTTC. Translated: CASSQEWGHDNEQFF.

The rearrangement joins TRBV28 to TRBJ1-1; D ambiguous. Germline assignment: CDR1 MDHEN and CDR2 SYDVKM. The CDR3 has 14 residues. V dropped 6 bases and J dropped 0 bases, with 11 bases sitting between them. CDR3 sequence reads: CASRLPGLNTEAFF. The CDR3 DNA is TGTGCCAGCAGGCTCCCGGGCCTGAACACTGAAGCTTTCTTT.

The CDR3 region is CASTASFNTEAFF. In DNA form, the CDR3 reads TGTGCCAGCACCGCCAGTTTTAACACTGAAGCTTTCTTT. The rearrangement links TRBV12-3 or TRBV12-4 to TRBJ1-1; D is undetermined. CDR3 length: 13 residues. The V gene lost 7 bases and the J gene lost 2 bases, with 11 bases spanning the gap.

Regarding this clone: Other DNA sequences in the sample encode the same CDR3. The chain combines TRBV5-1 with TRBJ1-5; 7 nucleotides line up with TRBD1. The V gene's germline CDR1 is SGHRS and CDR2 YFSETQ. This CDR3 comprises 14 residues. J gave up 7 bases and V 1 base, and 5 bases lay outside the gene matches. CDR3 nucleotides: TGCGCCAGCAGCTTGCAAGGGGGCGGACAGCCCCAGCATTTT. Residues: CASSLQGGGQPQHF. Full variable domain (remainder filled in from reference TRBV5-1 and TRBJ1-5): KAGVTQTPRYLIKTRGQQVTLSCSPISGHRSVSWYQQTPGQGLQFLFEYFSETQRNKGNFPGRFSGRQFSNSRSEMNVSTLELGDSALYLCASSLQGGGQPQHFGDGTRLSIL.

The rearrangement links TRBV5-1 to TRBJ2-3, with 13 bases that match TRBD2. The CDR3 spans 19 residues. V lost 4 bases to trimming and J lost 4 bases; unmatched junction nucleotides: 15. Germline V CDR1 and CDR2: SGHRS, YFSETQ. As DNA, the CDR3 is TGCGCCAGCAGCGCCTTACCGGGACTAGCGGGATGGTTTCCAGATACGCAGTATTTT. Translating it yields CASSALPGLAGWFPDTQYF.

This chain joins TRBV7-3 and TRBJ2-2; D perhaps matches TRBD2 (6 bases). Germline loops: CDR1 SGHTA, CDR2 FQGTGA. Trimming removed 5 bases at V and 6 bases at J, with 19 bases between. This CDR3 has 16 residues. DNA of the CDR3: TGTGCCAGCAGCCCGACGCCCGGACTACCCCCCGGGGAGCTGTTTTTT. Residues: CASSPTPGLPPGELFF.

The count of this clone is one. The chain recombines TRBV7-2 with TRBJ2-1; 11 bases map to TRBD2. V lost 4 bases to trimming and J lost 12 bases; unmatched junction nucleotides: 8. Germline CDR1 reads SGHTA; CDR2 reads FQGNSA. The CDR3 length is 14 residues. CDR3 protein: CASSSTGLAGRQFF. CDR3 in DNA: TGTGCCAGCAGCTCGACCGGACTAGCGGGCCGGCAGTTCTTC.

The rearrangement links TRBV6-5 to TRBJ2-6, with D uncertain. CDR3 length: 15 amino acids. The ends were cut back, 4 bases at V and 2 bases at J, with 9 bases in the middle. Germline V lookup: CDR1 MNHEY, CDR2 SVGAGI. The CDR3 nucleotides read TGTGCCAGCAGTTTAGGGCTGGCTGGGGCCAACGTCCTGACTTTC. Protein: CASSLGLAGANVLTF.

This clone occurred once. This rearrangement joins TRBV29-1 to TRBJ2-3; possibly TRBD2 for D (6 bases). Germline assignment: CDR1 SQVTM and CDR2 ANQGSEA. The V and J ends lost 8 bases and 6 bases respectively, with 12 bases between them. The CDR3 runs to 11 residues. The CDR3 DNA follows: TGCAGCAGTGGGGGGACCGATACGCAGTATTTT. Translation gives CSSGGTDTQYF.